Listed below are T cell receptor beta chains from one sample, sequenced in a study of blood T cell repertoires in COVID-19. This table comes from immunoSEQ multiplex PCR, and its TCRdb copy is limited to in-frame clones, with some not included. The data show about 250,000 clones, 65% to 90% seen once. Source material: PBMCs or T cells enriched from blood (not recorded which). These receptors were obtained from a man aged 18 to 29 who had recovered from COVID-19. Both conserved end residues are trimmed from each CDR3. Clone size, where shown, is once, few, many, or a class for clones that have expanded.

abundance,v_gene,j_gene,CDR3aa
.,TRBV6-4,TRBJ1-1,ASSEEGGNTEAF
few,TRBV6-1,TRBJ1-2,ASSEARRSYGYT
.,TRBV3-1/TRBV3-2,TRBJ1-3,ASSQAGRSGNTIY
.,TRBV5-4,TRBJ2-7,ASSLVGLAASYEQY
.,TRBV6-1,TRBJ1-3,ASSEVGDTTIY
.,TRBV4-2,TRBJ1-6,ASSQEGLRGDNSPLH
few,TRBV29-1,TRBJ2-3,SSRRGQDTQY
.,TRBV28,TRBJ2-1,ASSSVAGGSYNEQF
.,TRBV5-1,TRBJ2-5,ASSLDSGLASSYQETQY
.,TRBV19,TRBJ1-3,ASSPTGLSGNTIY
.,TRBV5-1,TRBJ1-4,ASSSGTGPRNEKLF
.,TRBV2,TRBJ2-5,ASTSSGIGIETQY
.,TRBV25-1,TRBJ2-7,ASTPPGLAGDREQY
.,TRBV15,TRBJ2-3,ATSRDPAGNTDTQY
once,TRBV12-3/TRBV12-4,TRBJ1-1,ATSGGDRTEAF
.,TRBV10-1,TRBJ1-5,ASRADRDNQPQH
.,TRBV24-1,TRBJ2-1,ATSDWQGSYNEQF
.,TRBV27,TRBJ1-2,ASSSPPGGYT
.,TRBV5-1,TRBJ2-7,ASSLAQGRGEEY
.,TRBV28,TRBJ1-4,ASTQGYNEKLF
.,TRBV19,TRBJ2-5,ASSMKREAPGLAGDRETQY
.,TRBV6-5,TRBJ2-7,ASSYRAEGEQY
once,TRBV6-6,TRBJ2-6,ASSNRGVAGANVLT
.,TRBV5-5,TRBJ1-4,ASSLRWAAVDEKLF
few,TRBV3-1/TRBV3-2,TRBJ1-1,ASSLSTGEAF
.,TRBV25-1,TRBJ2-3,ASSEDYLAQY
once,TRBV27,TRBJ2-1,ASSLLAGAYNEQF
.,TRBV5-1,TRBJ2-6,ASSLGGQVLSGANVLT
once,TRBV14,TRBJ1-4,ASSPRDRVEKLF
.,TRBV5-1,TRBJ1-5,ASSLGTGPSNQPQH
.,TRBV19,TRBJ2-7,ASSRSGYSYEQY
.,TRBV4-1,TRBJ1-6,ASSQDKSSYNSPLH
.,TRBV30,TRBJ2-1,AWGGYNEQF
.,TRBV30,TRBJ2-7,AWRIGVYEQY
.,TRBV12-5,TRBJ1-1,ASGYRNEGTEAF
once,TRBV19,TRBJ2-1,ASRSRPSGGQNEQF
once,TRBV2,TRBJ1-3,ASSENRVSGNTIY
once,TRBV28,TRBJ2-2,ASSNAGLAANTGELF
.,TRBV15,TRBJ2-1,ATSETSGIYNEQF
.,TRBV27,TRBJ2-3,ASSPRDISSTDTQY
.,TRBV27,TRBJ2-7,ASRIAGSYEQY
.,TRBV25-1,TRBJ2-1,ASRDSSGSAYNEQF
.,TRBV3-1/TRBV3-2,TRBJ1-4,ASSRQITGGSNEKLF
.,TRBV7-9,TRBJ1-2,ASSPSATGAGGYT